The sequence of this T cell receptor beta chain was determined in a study of cytomegalovirus exposure and HLA in healthy donors. Regarding this clone: Its specificity is unknown.

The PCR contained 60 Vbeta and 13 Jbeta primers. Sequencing used immunoSEQ multiplex PCR; TCRdb keeps in-frame clones, though not all of them. The sample includes roughly 150,000 clones, roughly 80% of them seen just once. Findings and limits, study-wide: Immune exposure was documented only through CMV serostatus.

J lost 10 bases, V lost 5 bases, and 14 bases had no gene match. Germline CDR1 is LNHDA and CDR2 is SQIVND (reference sequence). The CDR3 is 17 residues long. This sequence was found in a male donor in good health and CMV-seropositive. The V and J genes are TRBV19 and TRBJ1-6; 10 bases line up with TRBD1. Sequenced input: PBMCs. The CDR3, as DNA: TGTGCCAGTAGTTTCGCCTCCGGACAGGGGGTTTTCTCACCCCTCCACTTT. Translating gives CASSFASGQGVFSPLHF.